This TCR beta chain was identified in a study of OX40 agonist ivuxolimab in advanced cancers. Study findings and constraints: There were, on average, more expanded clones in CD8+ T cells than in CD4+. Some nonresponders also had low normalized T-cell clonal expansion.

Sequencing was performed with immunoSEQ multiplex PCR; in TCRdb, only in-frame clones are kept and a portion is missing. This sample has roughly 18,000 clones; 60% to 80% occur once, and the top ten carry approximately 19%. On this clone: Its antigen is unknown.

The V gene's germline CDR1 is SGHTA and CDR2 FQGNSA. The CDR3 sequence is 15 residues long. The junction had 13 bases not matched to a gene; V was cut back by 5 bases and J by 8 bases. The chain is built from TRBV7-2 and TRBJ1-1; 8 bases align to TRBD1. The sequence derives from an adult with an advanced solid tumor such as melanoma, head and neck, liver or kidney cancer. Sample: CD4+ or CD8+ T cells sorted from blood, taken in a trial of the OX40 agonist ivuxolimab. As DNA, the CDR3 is TGTGCCAGCAGCCTTTCCCTAACGGGACAGGCGGAAGCTTTCTTT. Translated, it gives CASSLSLTGQAEAFF.